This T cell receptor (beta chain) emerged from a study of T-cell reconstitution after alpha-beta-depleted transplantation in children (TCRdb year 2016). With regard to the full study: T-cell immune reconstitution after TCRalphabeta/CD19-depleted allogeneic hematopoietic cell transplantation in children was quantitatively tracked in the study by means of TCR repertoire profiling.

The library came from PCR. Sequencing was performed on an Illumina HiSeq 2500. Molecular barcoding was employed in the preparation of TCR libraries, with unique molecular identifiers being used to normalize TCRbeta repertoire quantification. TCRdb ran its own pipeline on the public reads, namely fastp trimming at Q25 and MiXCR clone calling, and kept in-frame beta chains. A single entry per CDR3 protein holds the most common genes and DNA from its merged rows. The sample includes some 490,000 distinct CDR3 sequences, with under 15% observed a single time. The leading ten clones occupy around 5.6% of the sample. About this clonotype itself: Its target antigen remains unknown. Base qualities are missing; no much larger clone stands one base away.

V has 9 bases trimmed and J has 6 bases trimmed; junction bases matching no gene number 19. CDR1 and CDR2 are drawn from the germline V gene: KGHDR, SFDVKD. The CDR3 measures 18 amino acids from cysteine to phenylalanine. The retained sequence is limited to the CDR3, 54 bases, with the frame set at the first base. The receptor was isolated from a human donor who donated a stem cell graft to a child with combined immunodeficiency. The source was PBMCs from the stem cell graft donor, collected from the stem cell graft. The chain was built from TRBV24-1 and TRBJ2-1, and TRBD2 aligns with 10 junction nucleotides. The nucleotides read TGTGCCACCGGCGCCGGGACTAGCGCAAGAAGTAAAGGCAATGAGCAGTTCTTC. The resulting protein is CATGAGTSARSKGNEQFF.